Reported below is one T cell receptor (beta chain). Method: immunoSEQ multiplex PCR; TCRdb's copy keeps in-frame clones and lacks some. The sample shows 70,000 or so clones, around 80% of them seen only once. CDR1 and CDR2 from the germline V gene are LGHNA and YSLEER. The CDR3 length is 15 residues. J gave up 5 bases and V 0 bases, and 5 bases lay outside the gene matches. The data stem from a study of blood T cell repertoires in COVID-19. V gene TRBV4-3 combines with J gene TRBJ1-1, with 8 nucleotides matching TRBD1. This receptor was obtained from a human donor in a cohort sampled during active COVID-19. The sequenced sample consisted of peripheral blood. The CDR3 DNA is TGCGCCAGCAGCCAAGAGCCACAGGGGGGTACTGAAGCTTTCTTT. Translated: CASSQEPQGGTEAFF.